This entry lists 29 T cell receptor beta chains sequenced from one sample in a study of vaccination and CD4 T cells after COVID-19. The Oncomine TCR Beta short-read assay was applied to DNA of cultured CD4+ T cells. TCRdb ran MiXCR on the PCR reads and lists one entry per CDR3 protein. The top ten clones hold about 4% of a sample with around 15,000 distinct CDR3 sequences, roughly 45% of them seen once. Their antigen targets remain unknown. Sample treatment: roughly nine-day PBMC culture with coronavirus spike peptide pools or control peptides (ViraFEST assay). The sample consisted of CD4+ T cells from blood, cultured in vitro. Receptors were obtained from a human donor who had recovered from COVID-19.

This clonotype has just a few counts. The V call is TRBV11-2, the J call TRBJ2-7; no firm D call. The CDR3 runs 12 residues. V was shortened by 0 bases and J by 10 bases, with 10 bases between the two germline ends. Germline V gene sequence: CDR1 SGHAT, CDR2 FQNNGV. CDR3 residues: CASSLDGWQQYF. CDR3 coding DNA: TGTGCCAGCAGCTTAGACGGGTGGCAACAGTACTTC.

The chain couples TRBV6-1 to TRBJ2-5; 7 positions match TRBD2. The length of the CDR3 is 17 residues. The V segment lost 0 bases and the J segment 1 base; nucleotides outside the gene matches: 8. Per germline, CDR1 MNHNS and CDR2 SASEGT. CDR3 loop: CASSEALSSGLQETQYF. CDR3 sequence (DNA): TGTGCCAGCAGTGAAGCGCTTTCTAGCGGACTCCAAGAGACCCAGTACTTC.

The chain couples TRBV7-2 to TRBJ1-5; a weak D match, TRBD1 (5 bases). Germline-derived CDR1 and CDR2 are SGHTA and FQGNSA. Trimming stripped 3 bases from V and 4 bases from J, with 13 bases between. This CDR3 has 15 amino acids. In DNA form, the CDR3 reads TGTGCCAGCAGCTTTACCAAGGGGAGTAATCAGCCCCAGCATTTT. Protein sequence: CASSFTKGSNQPQHF.

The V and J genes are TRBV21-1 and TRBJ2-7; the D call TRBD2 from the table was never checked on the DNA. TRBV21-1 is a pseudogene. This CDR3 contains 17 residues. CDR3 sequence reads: CASSKAPLLAGVVEQYF. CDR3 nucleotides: TGTGCCAGCAGCAAAGCTCCTCTACTAGCGGGAGTTGTAGAGCAGTACTTC.

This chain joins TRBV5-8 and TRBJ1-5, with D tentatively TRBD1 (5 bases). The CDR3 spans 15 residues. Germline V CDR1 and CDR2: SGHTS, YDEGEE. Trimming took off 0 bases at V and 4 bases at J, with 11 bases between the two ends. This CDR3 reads CASSLARGANQPQHF. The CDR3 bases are TGTGCCAGCAGCTTGGCGAGGGGTGCAAATCAGCCCCAGCATTTT.

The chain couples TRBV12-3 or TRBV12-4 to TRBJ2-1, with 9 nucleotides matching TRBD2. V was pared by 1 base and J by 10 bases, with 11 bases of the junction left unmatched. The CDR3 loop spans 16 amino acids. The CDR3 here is CASSLVGLAGKVEQFF. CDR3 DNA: TGTGCCAGCAGTTTAGTTGGGCTAGCGGGAAAAGTCGAGCAGTTCTTC.

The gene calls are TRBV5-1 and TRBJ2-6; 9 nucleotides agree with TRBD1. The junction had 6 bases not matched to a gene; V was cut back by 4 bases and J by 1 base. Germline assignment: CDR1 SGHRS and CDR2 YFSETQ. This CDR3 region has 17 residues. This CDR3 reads CASSPGQGGSGANVLTF. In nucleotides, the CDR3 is TGCGCCAGCAGCCCGGGACAGGGAGGATCTGGGGCCAACGTCCTGACTTTC.

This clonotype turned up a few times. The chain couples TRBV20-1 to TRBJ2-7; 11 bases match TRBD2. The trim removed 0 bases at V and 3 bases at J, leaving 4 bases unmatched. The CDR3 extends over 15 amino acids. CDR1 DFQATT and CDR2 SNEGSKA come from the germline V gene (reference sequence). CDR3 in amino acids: CSARDRLAGFYEQYF. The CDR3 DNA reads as TGCAGTGCTAGAGACAGACTAGCGGGATTCTACGAGCAGTACTTC.

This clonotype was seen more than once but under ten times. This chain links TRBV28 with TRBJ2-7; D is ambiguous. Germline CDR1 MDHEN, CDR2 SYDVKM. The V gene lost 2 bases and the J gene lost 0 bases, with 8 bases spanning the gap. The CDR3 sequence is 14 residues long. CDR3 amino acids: CASSLPAGSYEQYF. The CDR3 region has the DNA TGTGCCAGCAGTTTACCCGCTGGCTCCTACGAGCAGTACTTC. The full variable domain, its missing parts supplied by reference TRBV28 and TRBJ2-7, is DVKVTQSSRYLVKRTGEKVFLECVQDMDHENMFWYRQDPGLGLRLIYFSYDVKMKEKGDIPEGYSVSREKKERFSLILESASTNQTSMYLCASSLPAGSYEQYFGPGTRLTVT.

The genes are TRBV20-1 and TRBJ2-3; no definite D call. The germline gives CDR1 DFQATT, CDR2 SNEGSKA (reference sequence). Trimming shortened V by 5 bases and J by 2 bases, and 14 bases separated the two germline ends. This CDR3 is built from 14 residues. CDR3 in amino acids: CSAAYTGATDTQYF. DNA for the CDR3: TGCAGTGCTGCCTATACTGGAGCCACAGATACGCAGTATTTT.

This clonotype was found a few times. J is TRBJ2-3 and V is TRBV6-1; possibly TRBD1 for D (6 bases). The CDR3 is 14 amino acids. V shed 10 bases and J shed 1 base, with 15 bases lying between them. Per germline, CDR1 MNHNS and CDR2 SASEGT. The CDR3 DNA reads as TGTGCCACGCACAGGGCGCGGGGCACAGATACGCAGTATTTT. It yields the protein CATHRARGTDTQYF.

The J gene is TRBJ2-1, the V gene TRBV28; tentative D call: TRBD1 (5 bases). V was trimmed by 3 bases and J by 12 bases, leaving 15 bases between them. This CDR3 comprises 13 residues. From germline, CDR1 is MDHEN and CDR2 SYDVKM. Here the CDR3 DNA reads TGTGCCAGCAGTTTCCACACCAAAGGGGTGCAGTTCTTC. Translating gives CASSFHTKGVQFF.

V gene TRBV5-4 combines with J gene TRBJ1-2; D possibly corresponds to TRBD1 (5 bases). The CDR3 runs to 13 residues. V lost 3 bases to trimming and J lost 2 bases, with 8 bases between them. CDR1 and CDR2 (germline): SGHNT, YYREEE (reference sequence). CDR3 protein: CASSSGTNYGYTF. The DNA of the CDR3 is TGTGCCAGCAGCTCCGGGACCAACTATGGCTACACCTTC.

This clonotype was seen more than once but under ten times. The CDR3 DNA is TGTGCCTGGAGTGTAAAGGGTGTCACTCAGCCCCAGCATTTT. Its translation is CAWSVKGVTQPQHF. The rearrangement links TRBV30 to TRBJ1-5; no clear D gene. Germline CDR1 reads GTSNPN; CDR2 reads SVGIG (reference sequence). The CDR3 is made up of 14 amino acids. V lost 0 bases and J lost 6, with 12 bases in between. Full variable domain (remainder filled in from reference TRBV30 and TRBJ1-5): SQTIHQWPATLVQPVGSPLSLECTVEGTSNPNLYWYRQAAGRGLQLLFYSVGIGQISSEVPQNLSASRPQDRQFILSSKKLLLSDSGFYLCAWSVKGVTQPQHFGDGTRLSIL.

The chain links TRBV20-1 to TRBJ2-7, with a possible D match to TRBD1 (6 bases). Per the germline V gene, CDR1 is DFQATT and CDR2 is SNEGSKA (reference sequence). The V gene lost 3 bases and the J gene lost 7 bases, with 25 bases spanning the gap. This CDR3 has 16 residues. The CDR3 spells CSASGSARGPIREQYF. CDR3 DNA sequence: TGCAGTGCTAGTGGTTCCGCCAGGGGCCCCATAAGAGAGCAGTACTTC.

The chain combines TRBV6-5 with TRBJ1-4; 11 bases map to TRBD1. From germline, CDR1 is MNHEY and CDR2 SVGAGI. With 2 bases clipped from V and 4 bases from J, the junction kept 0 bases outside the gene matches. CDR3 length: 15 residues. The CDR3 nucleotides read TGTGCCAGCAGTTACGGGACAGGGGGTAATGAAAAACTGTTTTTT. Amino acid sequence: CASSYGTGGNEKLFF.

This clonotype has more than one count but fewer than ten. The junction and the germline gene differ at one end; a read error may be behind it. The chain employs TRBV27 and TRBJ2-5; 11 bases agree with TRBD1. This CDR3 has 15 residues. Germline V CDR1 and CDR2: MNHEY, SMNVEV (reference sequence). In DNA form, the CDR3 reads TGTGCCAGCAGTTTTTTGGGACAGGGGGGAGAGGCCCAGTACTTC. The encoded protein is CASSFLGQGGEAQYF.

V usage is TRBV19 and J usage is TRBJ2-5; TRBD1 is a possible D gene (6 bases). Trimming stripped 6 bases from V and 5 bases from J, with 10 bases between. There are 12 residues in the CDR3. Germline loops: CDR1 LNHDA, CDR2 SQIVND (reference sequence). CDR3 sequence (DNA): TGTGCCAGTAGCCAGGGGTTCGAGACCCAGTACTTC. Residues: CASSQGFETQYF.

The CDR3 region has the DNA TGCAGTGCTAATGAGCCCAGGGTGAACACTGAAGCTTTCTTT. Its translation: CSANEPRVNTEAFF. This sequence joins TRBV20-1 and TRBJ1-1; a possible D gene is TRBD1 (5 bases). Germline CDR1 is DFQATT and CDR2 is SNEGSKA (reference sequence). With 4 bases removed from V and 0 bases from J, the gap between germline ends came to 12 bases. The CDR3 extends over 14 amino acids.

CDR3 DNA: TGTGCCAGCAGTCGAAACCCCCTAAATGAGCAGTTCTTC. Translating gives CASSRNPLNEQFF. J is TRBJ2-1 and V is TRBV6-1; D remains ambiguous. Germline CDR1 and CDR2: MNHNS and SASEGT. This CDR3 region has 13 residues. V lost 5 bases and J 7 bases, leaving 12 bases between the germline ends.

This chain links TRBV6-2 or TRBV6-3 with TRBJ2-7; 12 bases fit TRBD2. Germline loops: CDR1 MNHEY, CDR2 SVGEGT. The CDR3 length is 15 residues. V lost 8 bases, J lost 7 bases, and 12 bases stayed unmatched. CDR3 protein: CASYGTSGPGGEQYF. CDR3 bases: TGTGCCAGCTACGGGACTAGCGGGCCGGGGGGGGAGCAGTACTTC.

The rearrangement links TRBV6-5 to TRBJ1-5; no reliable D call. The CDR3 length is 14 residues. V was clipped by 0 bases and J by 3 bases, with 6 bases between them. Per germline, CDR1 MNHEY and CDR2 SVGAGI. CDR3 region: CASSYSAFNQPQHF. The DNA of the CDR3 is TGTGCCAGCAGTTACTCGGCCTTCAATCAGCCCCAGCATTTT.

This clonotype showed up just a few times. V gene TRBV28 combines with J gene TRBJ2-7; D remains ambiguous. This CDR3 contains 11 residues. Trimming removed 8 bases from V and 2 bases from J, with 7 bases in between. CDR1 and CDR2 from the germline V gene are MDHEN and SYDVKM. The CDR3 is CASALAYEQYF. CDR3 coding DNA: TGTGCCAGCGCCCTGGCCTACGAGCAGTACTTC.

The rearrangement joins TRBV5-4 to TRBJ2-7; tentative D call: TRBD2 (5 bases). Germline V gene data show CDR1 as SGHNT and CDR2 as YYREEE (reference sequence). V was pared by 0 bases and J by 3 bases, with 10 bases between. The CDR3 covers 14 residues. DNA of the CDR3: TGTGCCAGCAGCTTGGAACTAGGAGGCTACGAGCAGTACTTC. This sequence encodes CASSLELGGYEQYF.

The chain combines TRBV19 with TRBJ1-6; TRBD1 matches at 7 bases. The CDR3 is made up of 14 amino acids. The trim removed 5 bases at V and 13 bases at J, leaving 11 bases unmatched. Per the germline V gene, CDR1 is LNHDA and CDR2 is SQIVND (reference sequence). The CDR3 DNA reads TGTGCCAGTAGTCTCCGGGACAGCTATTACCCCCTCCACTTT. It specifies CASSLRDSYYPLHF.

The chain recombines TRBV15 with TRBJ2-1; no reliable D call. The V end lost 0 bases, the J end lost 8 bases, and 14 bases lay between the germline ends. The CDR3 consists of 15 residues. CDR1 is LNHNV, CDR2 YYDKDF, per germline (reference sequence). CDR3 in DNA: TGTGCCACCAGCAGAGATTTAAGGGCGAGCGATGAGCAGTTCTTC. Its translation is CATSRDLRASDEQFF.

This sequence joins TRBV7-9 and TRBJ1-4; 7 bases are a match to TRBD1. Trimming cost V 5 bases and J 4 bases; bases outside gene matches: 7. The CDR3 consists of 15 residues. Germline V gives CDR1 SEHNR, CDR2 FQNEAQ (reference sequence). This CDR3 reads CASSNPTGYNEKLFF. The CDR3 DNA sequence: TGTGCCAGCAGCAACCCGACAGGGTATAATGAAAAACTGTTTTTT.

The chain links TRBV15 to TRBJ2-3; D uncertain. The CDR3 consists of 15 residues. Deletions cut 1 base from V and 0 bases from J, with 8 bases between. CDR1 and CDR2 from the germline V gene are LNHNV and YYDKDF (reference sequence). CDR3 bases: TGTGCCACCAGCAGAGGAGGCGGAAGCACAGATACGCAGTATTTT. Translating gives CATSRGGGSTDTQYF.

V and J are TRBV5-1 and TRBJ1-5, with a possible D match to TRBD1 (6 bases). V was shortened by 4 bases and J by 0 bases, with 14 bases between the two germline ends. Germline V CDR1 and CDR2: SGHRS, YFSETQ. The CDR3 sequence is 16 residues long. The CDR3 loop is CASSTGHGDSNQPQHF. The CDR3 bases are TGCGCCAGCAGCACGGGACATGGCGATAGCAATCAGCCCCAGCATTTT. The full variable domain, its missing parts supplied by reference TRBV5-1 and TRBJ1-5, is KAGVTQTPRYLIKTRGQQVTLSCSPISGHRSVSWYQQTPGQGLQFLFEYFSETQRNKGNFPGRFSGRQFSNSRSEMNVSTLELGDSALYLCASSTGHGDSNQPQHFGDGTRLSIL.